The clone carrying this T cell receptor (beta chain) appeared a few times. Germline V CDR1 and CDR2: MNHEY, SVGAGI. There are 16 residues in the CDR3. With 8 bases clipped from V and 3 bases from J, the junction kept 9 bases outside the gene matches. This sample was included in a study of T-cell memory formation after mild COVID-19. TCRdb itself ran the 5' RACE reads through MiXCR, one entry per CDR3 protein. The sample has some 350,000 distinct CDR3 sequences; 10% to 15% are singletons. The sequence was collected from a man aged 18 to 29 who had mild COVID-19 (a few samples of this study predate the infection). Cell type and time point are not known. The sequencing sample was made of PBMCs or a T cell subset sorted from them (not recorded which). This chain links TRBV6-5 with TRBJ2-1; 11 nucleotides align to TRBD2. The CDR3 sequence is CASGPLSGGVYNEQFF. The CDR3 nucleotides read TGTGCCAGCGGTCCCCTTAGCGGGGGGGTCTACAATGAGCAGTTCTTC.